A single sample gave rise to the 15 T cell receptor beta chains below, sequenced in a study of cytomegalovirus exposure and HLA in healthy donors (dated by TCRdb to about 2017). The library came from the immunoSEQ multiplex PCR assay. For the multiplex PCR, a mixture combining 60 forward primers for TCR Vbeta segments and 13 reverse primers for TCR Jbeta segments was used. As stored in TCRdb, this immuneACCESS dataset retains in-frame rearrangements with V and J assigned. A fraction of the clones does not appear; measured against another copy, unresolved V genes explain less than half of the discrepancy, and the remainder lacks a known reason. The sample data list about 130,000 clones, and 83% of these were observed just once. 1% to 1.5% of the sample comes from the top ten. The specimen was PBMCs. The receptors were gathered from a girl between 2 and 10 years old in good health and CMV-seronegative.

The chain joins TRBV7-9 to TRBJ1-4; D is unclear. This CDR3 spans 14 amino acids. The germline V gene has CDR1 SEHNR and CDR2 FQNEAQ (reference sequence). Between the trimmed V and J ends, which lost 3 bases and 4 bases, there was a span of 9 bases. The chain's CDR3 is CASSFHRGNEKLFF. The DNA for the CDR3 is TGTGCCAGCAGCTTCCACCGGGGTAATGAAAAACTGTTTTTT.

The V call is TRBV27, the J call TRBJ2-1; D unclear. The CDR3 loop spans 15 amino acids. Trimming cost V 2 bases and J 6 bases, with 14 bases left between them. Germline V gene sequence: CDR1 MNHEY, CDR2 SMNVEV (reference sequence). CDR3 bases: TGTGCCAGCAGTTTAGCGTCCTCGGTCGGCAATGAGCAGTTCTTC. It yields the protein CASSLASSVGNEQFF.

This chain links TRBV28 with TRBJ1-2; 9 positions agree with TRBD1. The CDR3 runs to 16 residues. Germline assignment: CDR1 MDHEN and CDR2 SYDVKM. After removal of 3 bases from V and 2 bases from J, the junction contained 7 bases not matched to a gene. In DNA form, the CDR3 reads TGTGCCAGCAGTTTGCCTAACAGGGGGCTGAACTATGGCTACACCTTC. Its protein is CASSLPNRGLNYGYTF.

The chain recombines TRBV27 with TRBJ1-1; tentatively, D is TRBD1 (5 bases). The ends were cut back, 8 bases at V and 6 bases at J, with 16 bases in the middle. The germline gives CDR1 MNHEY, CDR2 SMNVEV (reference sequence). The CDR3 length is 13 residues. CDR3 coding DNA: TGTGCCAGCTATAGACTGGGACTAGCTGAAGCTTTCTTT. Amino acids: CASYRLGLAEAFF.

The CDR3 nucleotides are TGTGCCAGCAGCTTACAGGGGACCGTTAATTCACCCCTCCACTTT. It encodes CASSLQGTVNSPLHF. This rearrangement joins TRBV7-3 to TRBJ1-6, with D possibly matching TRBD1 (6 bases). This CDR3 contains 15 residues. Germline CDR1 and CDR2: SGHTA and FQGTGA. Trimming pared 2 bases from V and 6 bases from J, leaving 11 bases between.

As DNA, the CDR3 is TGTGCCAGCAGCAAACAGGGGGGTATTTATAATTCACCCCTCCACTTT. Its protein product is CASSKQGGIYNSPLHF. V usage is TRBV7-9 and J usage is TRBJ1-6; 8 nucleotides align to TRBD1. J gave up 4 bases and V 5 bases, and 7 bases lay outside the gene matches. The CDR3 length is 16 residues. The germline V gene encodes CDR1 SEHNR and CDR2 FQNEAQ (reference sequence).

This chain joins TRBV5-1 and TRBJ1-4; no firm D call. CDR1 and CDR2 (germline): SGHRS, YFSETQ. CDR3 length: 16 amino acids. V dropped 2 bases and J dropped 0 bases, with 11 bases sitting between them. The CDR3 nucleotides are TGCGCCAGCAGCTTAACTATGGCGTCAACTAATGAAAAACTGTTTTTT. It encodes CASSLTMASTNEKLFF.

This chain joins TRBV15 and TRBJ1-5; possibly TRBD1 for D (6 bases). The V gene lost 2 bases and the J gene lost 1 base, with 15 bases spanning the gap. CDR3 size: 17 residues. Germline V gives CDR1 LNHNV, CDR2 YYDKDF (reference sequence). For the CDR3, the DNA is TGTGCCACCAGCAGACAAACAGGGATGTGGAGCAATCAGCCCCAGCATTTT. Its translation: CATSRQTGMWSNQPQHF.

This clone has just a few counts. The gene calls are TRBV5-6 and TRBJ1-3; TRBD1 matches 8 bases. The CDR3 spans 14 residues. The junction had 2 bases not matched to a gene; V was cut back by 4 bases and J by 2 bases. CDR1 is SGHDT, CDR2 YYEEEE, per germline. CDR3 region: CASSKDRAGNTIYF. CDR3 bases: TGTGCCAGCAGCAAGGACAGGGCTGGAAACACCATATATTTT.

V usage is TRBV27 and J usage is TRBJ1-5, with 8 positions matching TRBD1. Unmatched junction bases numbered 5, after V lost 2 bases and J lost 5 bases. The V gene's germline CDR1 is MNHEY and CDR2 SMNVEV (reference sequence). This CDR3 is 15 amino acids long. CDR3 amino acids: CASSLTRTGYQPQHF. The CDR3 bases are TGTGCCAGCAGTTTAACCCGGACAGGGTATCAGCCCCAGCATTTT.

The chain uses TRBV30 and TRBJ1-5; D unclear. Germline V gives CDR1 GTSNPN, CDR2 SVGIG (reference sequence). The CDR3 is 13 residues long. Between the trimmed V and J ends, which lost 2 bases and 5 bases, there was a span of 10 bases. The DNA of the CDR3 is TGTGCCTGGAGTCGATCCCTAGATCAGCCCCAGCATTTT. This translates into CAWSRSLDQPQHF. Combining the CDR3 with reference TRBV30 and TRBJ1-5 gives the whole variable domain SQTIHQWPATLVQPVGSPLSLECTVEGTSNPNLYWYRQAAGRGLQLLFYSVGIGQISSEVPQNLSASRPQDRQFILSSKKLLLSDSGFYLCAWSRSLDQPQHFGDGTRLSIL.

CDR3 sequence (DNA): TGTGCCAGCAGCCCCTGGACTAGCGGGAGAATGAACACCGGGGAGCTGTTTTTT. Translation: CASSPWTSGRMNTGELFF. The chain recombines TRBV7-3 with TRBJ2-2, with 13 bases aligning to TRBD2. With 5 bases clipped from V and 1 base from J, the junction kept 7 bases outside the gene matches. Per germline, CDR1 SGHTA and CDR2 FQGTGA. This CDR3 is built from 18 residues.

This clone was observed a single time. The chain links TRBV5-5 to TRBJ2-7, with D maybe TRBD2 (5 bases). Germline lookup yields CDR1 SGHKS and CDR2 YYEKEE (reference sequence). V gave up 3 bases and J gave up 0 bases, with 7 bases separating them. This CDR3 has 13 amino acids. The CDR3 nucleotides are TGTGCCAGCAGCTCTGCGGGCTCCTACGAGCAGTACTTC. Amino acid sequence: CASSSAGSYEQYF.

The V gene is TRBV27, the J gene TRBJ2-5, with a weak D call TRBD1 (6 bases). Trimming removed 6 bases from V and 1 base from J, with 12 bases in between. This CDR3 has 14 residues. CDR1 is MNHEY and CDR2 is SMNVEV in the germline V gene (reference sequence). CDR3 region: CASRRLDSQETQYF. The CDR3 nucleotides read TGTGCCAGCAGACGATTGGACAGCCAAGAGACCCAGTACTTC.

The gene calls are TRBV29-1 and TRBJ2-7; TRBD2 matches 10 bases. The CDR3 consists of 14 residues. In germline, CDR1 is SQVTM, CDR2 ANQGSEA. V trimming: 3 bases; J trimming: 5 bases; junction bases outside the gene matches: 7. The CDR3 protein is CSVEGSGRLDEQYF. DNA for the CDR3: TGCAGCGTTGAGGGTAGCGGGAGGCTCGACGAGCAGTACTTC.